Presented here are 9 T cell receptor beta chains from one specimen sequenced in a study of Ad26.COV2.S vaccination and SARS-CoV-2 variants. Profiling relied on immunoSEQ multiplex PCR, and the TCRdb table lists in-frame clones only, not all of them. This table holds some 410,000 clones, about nine tenths found once. Documented treatment: some 20 received Ad26.COV2.S at low or high dose, single or two shots; several received placebo; per-sample allocation not given. Collection of samples fell on day 63 after the first vaccine or placebo injection. The source material was peripheral blood, sampled in a trial of Ad26.COV2.S vaccine versus placebo. The receptors here all came from a person aged 18-65 years who received the Ad26.COV2.S COVID-19 vaccine or a placebo.

The chain links TRBV28 to TRBJ2-7; 7 positions match TRBD2. The J segment lost 2 bases and the V segment lost 9 bases, leaving 7 bases of the junction unmatched. CDR1 and CDR2 (germline): MDHEN, SYDVKM. This CDR3 comprises 13 residues. The CDR3 DNA sequence: TGTGCCAGTAAAGAGGCGGGGGCCTACGAGCAGTACTTC. It encodes CASKEAGAYEQYF.

V gene TRBV15 combines with J gene TRBJ2-5, with D possibly matching TRBD2 (6 bases). The germline V and J ends were trimmed by 1 base and 2 bases, with 14 bases remaining between them. The CDR3 has 16 amino acids. CDR1 and CDR2 from the germline V gene are LNHNV and YYDKDF (reference sequence). The CDR3 sequence is CATSRAASAVQETQYF. In DNA, the CDR3 is TGTGCCACCAGCAGAGCAGCTAGCGCAGTACAAGAGACCCAGTACTTC.

This rearrangement joins TRBV27 to TRBJ1-1, with 10 bases that match TRBD1. The CDR3 runs to 16 residues. In germline, CDR1 is MNHEY, CDR2 SMNVEV (reference sequence). After removal of 7 bases from V and 0 bases from J, the junction contained 8 bases not matched to a gene. The CDR3 sequence: CASNDPGQGMNTEAFF. The CDR3 nucleotides read TGTGCCAGCAATGACCCGGGACAGGGGATGAACACTGAAGCTTTCTTT.

V and J are TRBV4-3 and TRBJ2-1; 7 nucleotides match TRBD1. The junction had 7 bases not matched to a gene; V was cut back by 4 bases and J by 4 bases. The CDR3 is 15 amino acids. Germline loops: CDR1 LGHNA, CDR2 YSLEER. The CDR3 DNA reads TGCGCCAGCAGCCCTGACCGGGACAGATACAATGAGCAGTTCTTC. This sequence encodes CASSPDRDRYNEQFF.

The chain has TRBV10-3 and TRBJ2-7; perhaps TRBD2 as D (7 bases). Per the germline V gene, CDR1 is ENHRY and CDR2 is SYGVKD. The CDR3 sequence is 14 residues long. The V and J ends lost 8 bases and 5 bases respectively, with 19 bases between them. CDR3 loop: CAIPRGEGVHEQYF. Written as DNA, the CDR3 is TGTGCCATCCCGAGAGGGGAGGGGGTCCACGAGCAGTACTTC.

The chain uses TRBV4-3 and TRBJ2-2, with a tentative D call TRBD1 (7 bases). Trimming pared 3 bases from V and 9 bases from J, leaving 23 bases between. CDR1 is LGHNA, CDR2 YSLEER, per germline. CDR3 length: 17 residues. CDR3 nucleotides: TGCGCCAGCAGCCAGGAGGGACAGCTGGGACTTGACCGGGAGCTGTTTTTT. Amino acid sequence: CASSQEGQLGLDRELFF.

This rearrangement joins TRBV6-6 to TRBJ2-7, with a tentative D call TRBD1 (6 bases). Germline V gives CDR1 MNHNY, CDR2 SVGAGI (reference sequence). This CDR3 contains 12 residues. Between the trimmed V and J ends, which lost 10 bases and 6 bases, there was a span of 16 bases. CDR3: CATQGQEFEQYF. CDR3 DNA sequence: TGTGCCACCCAGGGGCAGGAGTTCGAGCAGTACTTC.

In DNA form, the CDR3 reads TGTGCCAGCAGTTCTAACAATGAGCAGTTCTTC. Its protein is CASSSNNEQFF. The chain joins TRBV28 to TRBJ2-1; D is ambiguous. Germline lookup yields CDR1 MDHEN and CDR2 SYDVKM. This CDR3 spans 11 amino acids. Trimming removed 4 bases from V and 5 bases from J, with 3 bases in between.

V and J are TRBV5-1 and TRBJ2-3, with 8 bases lining up with TRBD2. This CDR3 has 19 residues. V lost 2 bases, J lost 0 bases, and 14 bases stayed unmatched. The germline V gene has CDR1 SGHRS and CDR2 YFSETQ. CDR3 DNA: TGCGCCAGCAGCTTTTCATCTGGGCGGGGGGCCGCTAGCACAGATACGCAGTATTTT. Protein sequence: CASSFSSGRGAASTDTQYF.